This T cell receptor (beta chain) was obtained from a study of CD8+ T cells in alopecia areata. General study points: Alphabeta T cells residing in normal skin are also sequenced in scalp samples. Normal scalp had lower clonality than lesional scalp, with alopecia totalis/universalis lesions showing this most strongly.

Following extraction, RNA underwent reverse transcription to cDNA, which served as the sequencing template. Repertoires were generated with immunoSEQ multiplex PCR, while TCRdb's copy carries only in-frame clones and drops some. The sample gives about 20,000 clones, 60% to 70% of which show up once; 3.5% to 5.5% is in the top ten. CD4+ cells underwent sorting into CD25+CD127- cells for five patients. CD4+ and CD8+ T cells were sorted from PBMCs stained for CD3, CD4 and CD8. About this clone: Antigen specificity is unknown.

This clonotype originated in a human donor with alopecia areata. The sequenced sample consisted of CD4+ Tregs sorted from blood.

Here the CDR3 reads CASSLGVAAYNEQFF. In DNA, the CDR3 is TGTGCCAGCAGCTTGGGAGTAGCGGCTTACAATGAGCAGTTCTTC. J is TRBJ2-1 and V is TRBV5-4; a weak D match, TRBD2 (6 bases). The ends were cut back, 0 bases at V and 4 bases at J, with 11 bases in the middle. CDR1 and CDR2 (germline): SGHNT, YYREEE (reference sequence). The length of the CDR3 is 15 residues.